The 11 T cell receptor beta chains below were found in one sample sequenced in a study of blood T cells in healthy people across ages. Then a second PCR, running roughly 7 to 11 cycles, was carried out with a sample-barcoded 5' primer and a J-beta primer mix. Via MiXCR, TCRdb re-called the 5' RACE reads, giving one row per CDR3 protein. The table includes 550,000 to 700,000 distinct CDR3 sequences, 27% detected once. Sample: blood. These receptors originate from a woman in her seventies in good health.

The chain is built from TRBV9 and TRBJ2-4; D unclear. The CDR3 runs 12 residues. The ends were cut back, 1 base at V and 9 bases at J, with 8 bases in the middle. Germline CDR1 reads SGDLS; CDR2 reads YYNGEE. The CDR3 spells CASSVWDGIQYF. CDR3 in DNA: TGTGCCAGCAGCGTATGGGATGGCATTCAGTACTTC.

This clonotype was observed a handful of times. The chain uses TRBV20-1 and TRBJ1-4; possibly TRBD1 for D (6 bases). The CDR3 is made up of 14 amino acids. Per the germline V gene, CDR1 is DFQATT and CDR2 is SNEGSKA (reference sequence). V lost 0 bases and J lost 5, with 10 bases in between. The CDR3 DNA sequence: TGCAGTGCTAGAGATCCGGACAGAAATGAAAAACTGTTTTTT. Its translation is CSARDPDRNEKLFF.

This clonotype has only a few counts. The CDR3 DNA sequence: TGTGCCAGCAGCCCTTTCGGGGGGTCCTATGGCTACACCTTC. Protein sequence: CASSPFGGSYGYTF. The chain has TRBV7-9 and TRBJ1-2, with a tentative D call TRBD1 (5 bases). The CDR3 loop spans 14 amino acids. V was clipped by 5 bases and J by 4 bases, with 14 bases between them. Germline V lookup: CDR1 SEHNR, CDR2 FQNEAQ (reference sequence).

Points on this clonotype: A much larger clone is a single base away; this may be a read error. CDR3 residues: CASSWSTGLPNTAAFF. DNA of the CDR3: TGCGCCAGCAGTTGGTCTACGGGACTCCCGAACACTGCAGCTTTCTTT. The chain uses TRBV23-1 and TRBJ1-1, with D possibly being TRBD1 (5 bases). TRBV23-1 is annotated as an ORF whose role is uncertain. The CDR3 is made up of 16 amino acids.

This chain uses TRBV6-1 with TRBJ1-2; D is unclear. This CDR3 is built from 12 residues. Germline V gene data show CDR1 as MNHNS and CDR2 as SASEGT. V was shortened by 2 bases and J by 4 bases, with 5 bases between the two germline ends. DNA for the CDR3: TGTGCCAGCAGTGAAAATACCTATGGCTACACCTTC. Amino acid sequence: CASSENTYGYTF.

V is TRBV12-3 or TRBV12-4 and J is TRBJ1-2; D uncertain. The germline V and J ends were trimmed by 5 bases and 8 bases, with 18 bases remaining between them. The CDR3 extends over 14 amino acids. The CDR3 is CASSPRTTQRGYTF. CDR3 nucleotides: TGTGCCAGCAGTCCAAGGACCACCCAGCGCGGCTACACCTTC.

The CDR3 protein is CASKAITPGLDTDTQYF. For the CDR3, the DNA is TGTGCCAGCAAGGCGATAACTCCGGGACTCGACACAGATACGCAGTATTTT. V usage is TRBV12-3 or TRBV12-4 and J usage is TRBJ2-3, with D possibly being TRBD2 (6 bases). V was shortened by 7 bases and J by 2 bases, with 22 bases between the two germline ends. This CDR3 is 17 amino acids long.

This clonotype was seen more than once but under ten times. This chain joins TRBV20-1 and TRBJ1-2, with TRBD1 matching 10 bases. With 5 bases clipped from V and 2 bases from J, the junction kept 5 bases outside the gene matches. This CDR3 is built from 14 residues. From germline, CDR1 is DFQATT and CDR2 SNEGSKA (reference sequence). CDR3 residues: CSAPSTGGNYGYTF. DNA of the CDR3: TGCAGTGCTCCGTCGACAGGGGGCAACTATGGCTACACCTTC.

The chain carries TRBV6-2 or TRBV6-3 and TRBJ2-1, with TRBD2 matching 13 bases. After removal of 5 bases from V and 6 bases from J, the junction contained 13 bases not matched to a gene. Germline V gene sequence: CDR1 MNHEY, CDR2 SVGEGT. The CDR3 is 18 amino acids. The CDR3 sequence is CASSPTTSGGPTRNEQFF. The CDR3 DNA sequence: TGTGCCAGCAGTCCGACGACTAGCGGGGGGCCGACCCGCAATGAGCAGTTCTTC.

This clonotype came up a few times. The V and J genes are TRBV4-2 and TRBJ2-3; 12 bases fit TRBD2. Germline trimming cut 3 bases from V and 4 bases from J; bases unmatched to any gene: 8. The length of the CDR3 is 17 residues. Looked up from germline, CDR1 is LGHNA and CDR2 is YNFKEQ. The CDR3 loop reads CASSHGGRTSGADTQYF. For the CDR3, the DNA is TGTGCCAGCAGCCATGGGGGCCGGACTAGCGGGGCAGATACGCAGTATTTT.

The chain recombines TRBV12-3 or TRBV12-4 with TRBJ2-1; 12 bases line up with TRBD2. There are 16 residues in the CDR3. The trim removed 5 bases at V and 4 bases at J, leaving 6 bases unmatched. The CDR3 bases are TGTGCCAGCAGTCAACCGGGACTAGCGGGTTACAATGAGCAGTTCTTC. Its translation is CASSQPGLAGYNEQFF.